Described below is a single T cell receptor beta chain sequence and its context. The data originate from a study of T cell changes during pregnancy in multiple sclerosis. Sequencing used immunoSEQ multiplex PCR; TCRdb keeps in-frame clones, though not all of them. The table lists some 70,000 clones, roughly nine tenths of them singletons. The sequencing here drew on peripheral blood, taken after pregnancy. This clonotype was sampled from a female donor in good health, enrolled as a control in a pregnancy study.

CDR3: CASSLWDRSETQYF. For the CDR3, the DNA is TGCGCCAGCAGCCTTTGGGACAGGTCAGAGACCCAGTACTTC. This chain uses TRBV4-1 with TRBJ2-5; 8 positions match TRBD1. This CDR3 is built from 14 residues. Germline CDR1 reads MGHRA; CDR2 reads YSYEKL. Trimming removed 4 bases from V and 4 bases from J; junction bases left unmatched: 5.